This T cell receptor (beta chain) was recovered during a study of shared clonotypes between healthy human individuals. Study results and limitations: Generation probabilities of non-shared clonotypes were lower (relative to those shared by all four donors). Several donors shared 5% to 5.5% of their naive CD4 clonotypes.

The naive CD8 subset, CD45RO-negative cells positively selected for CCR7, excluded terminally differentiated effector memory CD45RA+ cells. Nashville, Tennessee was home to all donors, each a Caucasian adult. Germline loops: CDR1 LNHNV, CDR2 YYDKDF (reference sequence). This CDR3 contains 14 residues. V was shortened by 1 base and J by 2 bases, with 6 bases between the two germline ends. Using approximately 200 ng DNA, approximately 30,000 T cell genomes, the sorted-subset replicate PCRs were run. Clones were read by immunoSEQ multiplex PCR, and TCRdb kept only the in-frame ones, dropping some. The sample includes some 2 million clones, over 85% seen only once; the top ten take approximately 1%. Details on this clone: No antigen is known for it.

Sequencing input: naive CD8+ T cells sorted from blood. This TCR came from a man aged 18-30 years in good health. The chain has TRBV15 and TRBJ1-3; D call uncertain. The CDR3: CATSRAGTGNTIYF. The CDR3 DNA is TGTGCCACCAGCAGAGCTGGTACTGGAAACACCATATATTTT.